The clone carrying this T cell receptor beta chain showed up just once. Its antigen is not identified. The V gene lost 6 bases and the J gene lost 4 bases, with 7 bases spanning the gap. The V gene's germline CDR1 is LNHDA and CDR2 SQIVND (reference sequence). The CDR3 has 12 residues. The sample is drawn from a study of graft-versus-host responses after intestinal transplantation. Study results and limitations: Recipient-marrow GvH clones were detected, some having first appeared in ileum or blood.

Clones were sequenced by immunoSEQ multiplex PCR, and TCRdb holds only the in-frame ones, with some missing. The table records 110,000 to 150,000 clones, 85% to 95% of them present only once. The sequence came from a human donor who received an intestinal transplant. This specimen was unstimulated CD4+ T cells sorted from spleen or lymph node cells, taken before intestinal transplant. J is TRBJ1-5 and V is TRBV19, with D hard to call. CDR3 DNA: TGTGCCAGTAGCTTCAGTAATCAGCCCCAGCATTTT. Protein: CASSFSNQPQHF.